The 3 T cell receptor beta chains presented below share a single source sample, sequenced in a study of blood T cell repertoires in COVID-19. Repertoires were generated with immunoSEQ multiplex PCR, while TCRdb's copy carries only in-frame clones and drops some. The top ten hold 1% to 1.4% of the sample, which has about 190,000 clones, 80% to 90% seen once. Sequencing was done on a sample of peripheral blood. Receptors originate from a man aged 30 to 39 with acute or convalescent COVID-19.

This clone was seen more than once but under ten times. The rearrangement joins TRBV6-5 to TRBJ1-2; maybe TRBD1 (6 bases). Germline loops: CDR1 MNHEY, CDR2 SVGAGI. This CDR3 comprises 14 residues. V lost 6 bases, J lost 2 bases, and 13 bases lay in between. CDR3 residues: CASSPQGTNYGYTF. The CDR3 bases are TGTGCCAGCAGCCCACAGGGCACAAACTATGGCTACACCTTC.

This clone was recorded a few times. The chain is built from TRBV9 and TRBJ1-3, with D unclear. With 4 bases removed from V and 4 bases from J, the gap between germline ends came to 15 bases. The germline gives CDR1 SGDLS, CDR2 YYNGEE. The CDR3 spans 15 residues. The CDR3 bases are TGTGCCAGCAGCAAGCTGTCTTCGTTAGGAAACACCATATATTTT. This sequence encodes CASSKLSSLGNTIYF.

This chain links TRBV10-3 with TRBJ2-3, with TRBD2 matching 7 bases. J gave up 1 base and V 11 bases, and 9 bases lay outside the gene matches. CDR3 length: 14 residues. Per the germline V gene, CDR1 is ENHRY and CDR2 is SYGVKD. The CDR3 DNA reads TGTGCCCCCAAGGGAGGGGTTGGCACAGATACGCAGTATTTT. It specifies CAPKGGVGTDTQYF.